This T cell receptor (beta chain) appears in the sequencing data of a study of T-cell memory formation after mild COVID-19. Study context: Largely donor-specific TCR clusters were found.

Findings of the study overall: Clones shrinking between day 15 and 85 showed a balanced CD4/CD8 split, and those that grew later tilted toward CD4+. Contracting CD8+ clones were enriched in EMRA, CD4+ mainly in CM and EM. Confirmation of SARS-CoV-2 specificity was lacking for second-wave clones peaking day 37.

This clonotype has a count of ten or more. Its cognate antigen is unknown. One entry per CDR3 protein results from TCRdb running MiXCR on the 5' RACE reads. The sample has some 260,000 distinct CDR3 sequences; roughly 17% are singletons. Between the trimmed V and J ends, which lost 6 bases and 5 bases, there was a span of 11 bases. This CDR3 spans 13 amino acids. Sequencing used PBMCs or a T cell subset sorted from them (not recorded which). The TCR sequence derives from a man between 18 and 29 years old who had mild COVID-19 (a few samples of this study predate the infection). Cell type and time point are not known. The chain recombines TRBV12-3 or TRBV12-4 with TRBJ1-5, with D tentatively TRBD1 (5 bases). This CDR3 reads CASSLTGYQPQHF. In DNA, the CDR3 is TGTGCCAGCAGCCTCACAGGATATCAGCCCCAGCATTTT.